The rows below give T cell receptor beta chains drawn from one sample of a study of T-cell reconstitution after alpha-beta-depleted transplantation in children. Each CDR3 protein is one row after TCRdb ran MiXCR on the PCR reads. The sample has hundreds of thousands of distinct CDR3 sequences, less than 9% seen once; the top ten hold approximately 6.3%. The source material was PBMCs, mostly from graft donor cells, sampled 180 days after TCRalphabeta/CD19-depleted stem cell transplant. The receptors derive from a male patient younger than 18 who had a stem cell transplant for acute lymphoblastic leukemia, so the T cells may come from the graft donor. Both conserved end residues are part of each CDR3. The D gene is left open where the match is weak. Some rows have no size entry. The others give once, few or many, or a class for an expanded clone.

V gene	clone size	J gene	D gene	CDR3 DNA	CDR3 protein
TRBV5-1	many	TRBJ1-1	-	TGCGCCAGCAGCTTGGTCCGCTGGAACACTGAAGCTTTCTTT	CASSLVRWNTEAFF
TRBV15	many	TRBJ2-1	TRBD2	TGTGCCACCAGCAGTGCCCCGGGACTAGCGGGGTCGAGCTCCTACAATGAGCAGTTCTTC	CATSSAPGLAGSSSYNEQFF
TRBV28	many	TRBJ2-6	TRBD1	TGTGCCAGCCGACAGGGGGCTGGGGCCAACGTCCTGACTTTC	CASRQGAGANVLTF
TRBV9	many	TRBJ2-7	TRBD2	TGTGCCAGCAGCCCCTCAGCGGGAGCCGCAAACGAGCAGTACTTC	CASSPSAGAANEQYF
TRBV5-1	many	TRBJ2-7	-	TGCGCCAGCAGCCCCCAGGGGGGCCCCTACGAGCAGTACTTC	CASSPQGGPYEQYF
TRBV12-3/TRBV12-4	many	TRBJ1-6	-	TGTGCCAGCAGTTTCTTTAGGGACCAGTCACCCCTCCACTTT	CASSFFRDQSPLHF
TRBV18	-	TRBJ2-6	-	TGTGCCAGCTCAACCGCCTGGAGAGGGGGTGGGGCCAACGTCCTGACTTTC	CASSTAWRGGGANVLTF
TRBV28	many	TRBJ2-3	TRBD1	TGTGCCAGCAGTTCCCAGTTCCCGGGACCGACAGGGATGACAGATACGCAGTATTTT	CASSSQFPGPTGMTDTQYF
TRBV7-2	many	TRBJ2-7	TRBD1	TGTGCCAGCAGCTTAGTAGCAGGGGGAAGCGAGCAGTACTTC	CASSLVAGGSEQYF
TRBV2	many	TRBJ1-1	-	TGTGCCAGCAGGGGGGGGGCGACAGCAGAAGCTTTCTTT	CASRGGATAEAFF
TRBV12-3/TRBV12-4	many	TRBJ1-1	-	TGTGCCAGCAGTTTTACCGGGGACACTGAAGCTTTCTTT	CASSFTGDTEAFF
TRBV29-1	many	TRBJ1-2	TRBD1	TGCAGCGTTGCCGACAGGGGGGGGACTAACTATGGCTACACCTTC	CSVADRGGTNYGYTF
TRBV2	many	TRBJ2-1	-	TGTGCCAGCCCCACAGCCGGCTACAATGAGCAGTTCTTC	CASPTAGYNEQFF
TRBV6-5	few	TRBJ2-3	-	TGTGCCAGCAGTTACTCATGGATAGGGAGGAGAGATACGCAGTATTTT	CASSYSWIGRRDTQYF
TRBV5-6	many	TRBJ1-5	TRBD1	TGTGCCAGCAGCTTGTGGACAGGGGGGTATCAGCCCCAGCATTTT	CASSLWTGGYQPQHF
TRBV21-1	many	TRBJ2-2	-	TGTGCCAGCAGCAAAGCGTTCCTAGGGATCACCGGGGAGCTGTTTTTT	CASSKAFLGITGELFF
TRBV7-2	once	TRBJ2-3	-	TGTGCCAGCAGCTTAGGGGGTTGCACAGATACGCAGTATTTT	CASSLGGCTDTQYF
TRBV7-9	many	TRBJ2-1	TRBD1	TGTGCCAGCAGCCTGGACAGGGCCCCCATGGGAGGAGAGCAGTTCTTC	CASSLDRAPMGGEQFF
TRBV6-2/TRBV6-3	many	TRBJ1-5	TRBD1	TGTGCCAGCAGTTACTCGGGACAGGGAGGAGGAGGCAATCAGCCCCAGCATTTT	CASSYSGQGGGGNQPQHF
TRBV5-1	many	TRBJ1-1	-	TGCGCCAGCAGCTTATTAGCAGGGCCGAACACTGAAGCTTTCTTT	CASSLLAGPNTEAFF
TRBV12-3/TRBV12-4	many	TRBJ2-3	TRBD1	TGTGCCGCCGTGGACAGGGACACAGATACGCAGTATTTT	CAAVDRDTDTQYF
TRBV6-5	many	TRBJ2-5	TRBD2	TGTGCCAGCAGTTACTCACTAGCGGGCCTTGAAGAGACCCAGTACTTC	CASSYSLAGLEETQYF
TRBV29-1	many	TRBJ1-1	-	TGCAGCGTTGATTTGAGGGTAGTCCCCACTGAAGCTTTCTTT	CSVDLRVVPTEAFF
TRBV6-5	few	TRBJ2-7	TRBD2	TGTGCCAGCAGTTACCTAGCGGGAGAGACCTACGAGCAGTACTTC	CASSYLAGETYEQYF
TRBV6-2/TRBV6-3	many	TRBJ2-7	-	TGTGCCAGCAGCCGACCCGGGACTTCGAACTACGAGCAGTACTTC	CASSRPGTSNYEQYF
TRBV5-1	many	TRBJ1-6	-	TGCGCCAGCAGCCAGGCATATAATTCACCCCTCCACTTT	CASSQAYNSPLHF
TRBV20-1	few	TRBJ1-1	-	TGCAGTGCTAGAGATGTGCGAGGGGGGGTGAACACTGAAGCTTTCTTT	CSARDVRGGVNTEAFF
TRBV7-9	many	TRBJ1-4	-	TGTGCCAGCAGCGGGACCTGGCCGGGAAAACTGTTTTTT	CASSGTWPGKLFF
TRBV6-6	few	TRBJ2-2	-	TGTGCCAGCACCCGAGGGCCAGGAGGGGAGCTGTTTTTT	CASTRGPGGELFF
TRBV4-2	many	TRBJ1-1	-	TGTGCCAGCAGCCAAGATCAGGGAGTACAAGCTTTCTTT	CASSQDQGVQAFF
TRBV15	many	TRBJ2-7	-	TGTGCCACCAGCAGAGATATCCCCTACGAGCAGTACTTC	CATSRDIPYEQYF
TRBV18	many	TRBJ1-2	-	TGTGCCAGCTCACCACGGACGGACTATGGCTACACCTTC	CASSPRTDYGYTF
TRBV18	many	TRBJ1-4	-	TGTGCCAGCTCGTCAGGGACTGAAAAACTGTTTTTT	CASSSGTEKLFF
TRBV5-8	many	TRBJ1-6	TRBD1	TGTGCCAGCAGCTACGCCCTAACAGGGGCTTCACCCCTCCACTTT	CASSYALTGASPLHF
TRBV29-1	many	TRBJ1-1	TRBD1	TGCAGCGTTGTGGCAGGGGGCACTGAAGCTTTCTTT	CSVVAGGTEAFF
TRBV9	many	TRBJ1-3	-	TGTGCCAGCAGCGCCGACAGTTCTGGAAACACCATATATTTT	CASSADSSGNTIYF
TRBV21-1	-	TRBJ1-5	-	TGTGCCAGCAGCGACGCTGGGGACAATCAGCCCCAGCATTTT	CASSDAGDNQPQHF
TRBV7-6	many	TRBJ2-2	-	TGTGCCAGCAGCTCCCTTAAGTCGGAGCTGTTTTTT	CASSSLKSELFF
TRBV5-1	once	TRBJ1-5	TRBD1	TGCGCCAGCAGCCCCGACAGGGGACAGCCCCATCATTTT	CASSPDRGQPHHF
TRBV3-1	many	TRBJ2-2	-	TGTGCCAGCAGCCTAAGGACTACCCACACCGGGGAGCTGTTTTTT	CASSLRTTHTGELFF
TRBV28	many	TRBJ2-5	TRBD1	TGTGCCAGCAGTTCCATATGGGTCCCCGGGACAGAAGAGACCCAGTACTTC	CASSSIWVPGTEETQYF
TRBV28	many	TRBJ2-3	TRBD2	TGTGCCAGCAGTTCTGGTGGGTCGGGAGGGCCCCGTACGCAGTATTTT	CASSSGGSGGPRTQYF
TRBV12-3/TRBV12-4	few	TRBJ2-3	TRBD2	TGTGCCAGCAGTCCCCAGGCTAGCGGGGGGGATACGCAGTATTTT	CASSPQASGGDTQYF
TRBV12-3/TRBV12-4	-	TRBJ1-1	TRBD1	TGTGCCCTCAGTCGACCTTACCCTCTCCGGGACAGACCCACTGAAGCTTTCTTT	CALSRPYPLRDRPTEAFF
TRBV12-3/TRBV12-4	many	TRBJ1-2	-	TGTGCCAGCAGTTTAGGAGTCGGGGCCTATGGCTACACCTTC	CASSLGVGAYGYTF
TRBV5-1	many	TRBJ2-3	TRBD1	TGCGCCAGCAGCTTGTTTAGCACAGGGGGCGCAGATACGCAGTATTTT	CASSLFSTGGADTQYF